A selection of T cell receptor beta chains follows, all from one sample in a study of shared clonotypes between healthy human individuals. The method was immunoSEQ multiplex PCR; TCRdb's version includes in-frame clones alone and lacks a portion of them. The sample carries about 1 million clones, about 70% recorded once. Sample: memory CD4+ T cells sorted from blood. These receptors were taken from a man younger than 30 in good health. Each CDR3 is given with its conserved first and last residue. The D gene is left open where the match is weak. Clone size is stated in some rows and not others, as once, few, many or a class when expanded.

TRBV11-2,TRBJ2-3,NA,TRBD2,CASSLDRVAGAKVGDTQYF,TGTGCCAGCAGCTTAGATCGGGTAGCGGGAGCCAAGGTGGGAGATACGCAGTATTTT
TRBV6-5,TRBJ2-3,NA,TRBD2,CASRPRRESDTQYF,TGTGCCAGCAGGCCCCGGCGGGAGTCAGATACGCAGTATTTT
TRBV18,TRBJ2-1,NA,NA,CASSPGQDTEQFF,TGTGCCAGCTCACCGGGGCAGGATACTGAGCAGTTCTTC
TRBV28,TRBJ2-1,NA,TRBD2,CASSLLLPSGRGNEQFF,TGTGCCAGCAGTCTCCTCTTGCCTAGCGGGAGAGGAAATGAGCAGTTCTTC
TRBV25-1,TRBJ2-1,NA,NA,CASSLTLGGEQFF,TGTGCCAGCAGTCTCACTCTTGGGGGTGAGCAGTTCTTC
TRBV25-1,TRBJ1-1,few,NA,CASSESNTEAFF,TGTGCCAGCAGTGAATCTAACACTGAAGCTTTCTTT
TRBV7-2,TRBJ2-5,few,NA,CASSGRGGVETQYF,TGTGCCAGCAGCGGGAGGGGGGGCGTGGAGACCCAGTACTTC
TRBV5-6,TRBJ1-6,NA,NA,CASSQQGVAPQNSPLHF,TGTGCCAGCAGCCAACAGGGTGTGGCGCCCCAAAATTCACCCCTCCACTTT
TRBV11-2,TRBJ2-7,NA,NA,CASSLVGGPLSYEQYF,TGTGCCAGCAGCTTAGTCGGGGGACCCCTCAGTTACGAGCAGTACTTC
TRBV9,TRBJ1-1,NA,NA,CASSRALNTEAFF,TGTGCCAGCAGCCGCGCTTTGAACACTGAAGCTTTCTTT
TRBV25-1,TRBJ1-2,NA,TRBD1,CASSDLGTELNYGYTF,TGTGCCAGCAGTGACCTCGGGACAGAACTTAACTATGGCTACACCTTC
TRBV5-5,TRBJ1-5,few,TRBD1,CASSSGTVSNQPQHF,TGTGCCAGCAGCTCCGGGACAGTTAGCAATCAGCCCCAGCATTTT
TRBV2,TRBJ1-2,NA,TRBD1,CASSPTKQGNYGYTF,TGTGCCAGCAGTCCGACTAAACAGGGGAACTATGGCTACACCTTC
TRBV10-1,TRBJ2-7,few,NA,CASIIPYMGQGGRGEQYF,TGCGCCAGCATTATCCCCTACATGGGGCAGGGGGGTAGGGGCGAGCAGTACTTC
TRBV28,TRBJ1-5,NA,NA,CASSTPSGSNQPQHF,TGTGCCAGCAGCACCCCCTCCGGTAGCAATCAGCCCCAGCATTTT
TRBV28,TRBJ1-2,NA,NA,CASSSPLPIGYTF,TGTGCCAGCAGTTCGCCTCTCCCCATTGGCTACACCTTC
TRBV27,TRBJ2-3,NA,NA,CASSLGIPGTQYF,TGTGCCAGCAGTTTAGGAATTCCGGGTACGCAGTATTTT
TRBV7-2,TRBJ2-1,NA,TRBD2,CASSPLAGAPRDNEQFF,TGTGCCAGCAGCCCACTAGCGGGGGCCCCCCGCGACAATGAGCAGTTCTTC
TRBV30,TRBJ1-2,NA,NA,CAWNGRLSYGYTF,TGTGCCTGGAATGGCAGGTTATCCTATGGCTACACCTTC
TRBV7-2,TRBJ2-7,NA,TRBD2,CASSLGAGGPYEQYF,TGTGCCAGCAGCTTAGGGGCGGGAGGGCCCTACGAGCAGTACTTC
TRBV11-2,TRBJ1-4,NA,TRBD1,CASSSRQGVTNEKLFF,TGTGCCAGCAGCTCCCGACAGGGGGTAACTAATGAAAAACTGTTTTTT
TRBV5-1,TRBJ1-6,NA,NA,CASQRDGVASYNSPLHF,TGCGCCAGCCAGAGAGACGGGGTCGCCTCCTATAATTCACCCCTCCACTTT